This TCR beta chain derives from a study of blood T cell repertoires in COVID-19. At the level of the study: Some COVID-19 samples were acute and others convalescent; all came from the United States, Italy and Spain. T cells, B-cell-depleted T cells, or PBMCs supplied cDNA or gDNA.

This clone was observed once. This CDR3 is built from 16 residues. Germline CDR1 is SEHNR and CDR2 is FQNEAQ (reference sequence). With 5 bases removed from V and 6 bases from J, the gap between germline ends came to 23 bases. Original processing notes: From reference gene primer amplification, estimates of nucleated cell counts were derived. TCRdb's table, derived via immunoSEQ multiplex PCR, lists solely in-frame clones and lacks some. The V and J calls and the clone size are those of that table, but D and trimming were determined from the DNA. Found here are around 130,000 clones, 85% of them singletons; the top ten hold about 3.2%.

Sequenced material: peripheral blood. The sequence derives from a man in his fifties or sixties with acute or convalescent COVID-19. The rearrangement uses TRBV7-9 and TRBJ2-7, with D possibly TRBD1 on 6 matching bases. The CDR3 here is CASSPRPPGDPLEQYF. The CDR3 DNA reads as TGTGCCAGCAGCCCAAGGCCCCCAGGGGACCCCCTCGAGCAGTACTTC.